A selection of T cell receptor beta chains follows, all from one sample in a study of T cell responses to AZD1222 COVID-19 vaccine. Produced via immunoSEQ multiplex PCR; TCRdb's table is partial and in-frame only. Among about 150,000 clones listed, 80% to 95% were seen once. This material consisted of peripheral blood, taken 28 days after the second AZD1222 dose. The receptor set was obtained from an adult who received the AZD1222 COVID-19 vaccine. Both conserved end residues are part of each CDR3. Fields, in order: D gene, clone size, V gene, J gene, CDR3 DNA, CDR3 protein. The D gene is left open where the match is weak. Expanded clones are given a class, and other clones once, few, many or no size at all.

>TRBD1|-|TRBV6-2/TRBV6-3|TRBJ2-3
TGTGCCAGCAGTTATGGACAGGGACCAGATACGCAGTATTTT
CASSYGQGPDTQYF
>-|-|TRBV6-1|TRBJ1-2
TGTGCCAGCAGTGAAATTCTCGGGAACAGGCCCTATGGCTACACCTTC
CASSEILGNRPYGYTF
>-|-|TRBV5-1|TRBJ1-4
TGCGCCAGCAGCTTCAGGGGAAGTGGAGAAAAACTGTTTTTT
CASSFRGSGEKLFF
>-|-|TRBV19|TRBJ1-1
TGTGCCAGTAGTATGGGCTGGGGGGGGCAAAGAGCTTTCTTT
CASSMGWGGQRAFF
>TRBD1|-|TRBV29-1|TRBJ1-2
TGCAGCGTGCCACTGAGGACAGGGGCCTATGGCTACACCTTC
CSVPLRTGAYGYTF
>-|-|TRBV7-2|TRBJ2-5
TGTGCCAGCAGCGAGAGGGCATTCCAAGAGACCCAGTACTTC
CASSERAFQETQYF
>-|once|TRBV6-5|TRBJ1-1
TGTGCCAGCAGTCCTACAGGGAACACTGAAGCTTTCTTT
CASSPTGNTEAFF
>TRBD1|-|TRBV2|TRBJ1-5
TGTGCCAGCAGTGTGGACAGGGGGCGCGGACAGCCCCAGCATTTT
CASSVDRGRGQPQHF
>TRBD1|-|TRBV29-1|TRBJ1-1
TGCAGCGTTGCCCAGGGGGGGTCGAACACTGAAGCTTTCTTT
CSVAQGGSNTEAFF
>-|-|TRBV28|TRBJ1-1
TGTGCCAGCAGTTTTACAAGAATGAACACTGAAGCTTTCTTT
CASSFTRMNTEAFF
>TRBD2|-|TRBV5-4|TRBJ2-1
TGTGCCAGCAGCCTCCAACGGGGGGGTAATGAGCAGTTCTTC
CASSLQRGGNEQFF
>-|-|TRBV11-1|TRBJ1-3
TGTGCCAGCAGCTGGGACATCTCTGGAAACACCATATATTTT
CASSWDISGNTIYF
>TRBD2|-|TRBV5-5|TRBJ2-3
TGTGCCAGCAGCTGGCCTAGCGGGGGGGCCGGAGATACGCAGTATTTT
CASSWPSGGAGDTQYF
>-|once|TRBV4-3|TRBJ1-3
TGCGCCAGCAGCCAAGTTGTGTTGGGACCGGACACCATATATTTT
CASSQVVLGPDTIYF
>TRBD2|-|TRBV6-2/TRBV6-3|TRBJ2-5
TGTGCCAGCAGTTACGTGTGGGGGGGACAAGAGACCCAGTACTTC
CASSYVWGGQETQYF
>TRBD2|-|TRBV19|TRBJ2-1
TGTGCCAGTAGTTTTAGCGGGGGGGCTGGGAATGAGCAGTTCTTC
CASSFSGGAGNEQFF
>-|-|TRBV19|TRBJ1-1
TGTGCCAGTAGTAGGGCCCCACAGATGAACACTGAAGCTTTCTTT
CASSRAPQMNTEAFF
>TRBD2|-|TRBV19|TRBJ2-7
TGTGCCAGTAGTACCGGGACTAGCGGATACGAGCAGTACTTC
CASSTGTSGYEQYF
>TRBD1|-|TRBV25-1|TRBJ2-4
TGTGCCAGTACAGGGGGCAGGAACATTCAGTACTTC
CASTGGRNIQYF
>TRBD1|-|TRBV6-6|TRBJ2-6
TGTGCCAGCAGCCGACAGGGGACAGGAATGGGACCTTCTGGGGCCAACGTCCTGACTTTC
CASSRQGTGMGPSGANVLTF
>-|-|TRBV7-9|TRBJ2-4
TGTGCCAGCAGGGCGGACGGACCAACCATTCAGTACTTC
CASRADGPTIQYF
>TRBD1|-|TRBV7-2|TRBJ2-1
TGTGCCAGCAGCTCGACAGGGTATGATAAGTTCTTC
CASSSTGYDKFF
>TRBD1|-|TRBV10-3|TRBJ1-6
TGTGCCATCAGAGGACAGGGGAGATCACCCCTCCACTTT
CAIRGQGRSPLHF
>TRBD1|-|TRBV6-6|TRBJ2-7
TGTGCCAGCAGTTACGGGACAGAGCCCTACGAGCAGTACTTC
CASSYGTEPYEQYF
>-|-|TRBV11-3|TRBJ2-2
TGTGCCAGCAGCCTGACACTAGGTTCCGGGGAGCTGTTTTTT
CASSLTLGSGELFF
>-|-|TRBV28|TRBJ1-5
TGTGCCAGCAGTTTCTTCGATAGCAATCAGCCCCAGCATTTT
CASSFFDSNQPQHF
>-|-|TRBV9|TRBJ2-3
TGTGCCAGCAGCGTCGGGTCCCCGGATACGCAGTATTTT
CASSVGSPDTQYF
>TRBD1|-|TRBV29-1|TRBJ1-4
TGCAGCGTGGGACAGGGGGGAGGTGAAAAACTGTTTTTT
CSVGQGGGEKLFF